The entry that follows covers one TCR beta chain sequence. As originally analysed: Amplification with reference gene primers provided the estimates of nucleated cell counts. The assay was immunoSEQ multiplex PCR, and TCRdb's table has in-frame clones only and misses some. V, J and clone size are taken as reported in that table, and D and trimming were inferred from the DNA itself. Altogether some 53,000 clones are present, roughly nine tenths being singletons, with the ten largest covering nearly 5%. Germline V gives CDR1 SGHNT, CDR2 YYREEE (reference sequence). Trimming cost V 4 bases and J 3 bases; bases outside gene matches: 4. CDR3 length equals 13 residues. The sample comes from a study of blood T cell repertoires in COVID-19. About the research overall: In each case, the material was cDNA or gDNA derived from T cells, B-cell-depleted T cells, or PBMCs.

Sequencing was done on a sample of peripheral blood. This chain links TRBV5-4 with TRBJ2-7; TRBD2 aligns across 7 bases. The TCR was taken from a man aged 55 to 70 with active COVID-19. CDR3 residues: CASSRGERYEQYF. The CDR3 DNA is TGTGCCAGCAGCCGGGGGGAGCGCTACGAGCAGTACTTC.